What follows are 13 T cell receptor beta chains derived from one specimen sequenced in a study of T cell repertoires in cytomegalovirus infection. A single record per CDR3 protein comes from TCRdb applying MiXCR to the reads. The sample has some 150,000 distinct CDR3 sequences, around 22% seen once; the top ten hold approximately 11%. The sequencing sample was made of PBMCs. The receptors come from a human donor in good health (CMV status not recorded). Some clones in this sample may be carry-over from other donors' samples.

To note about this clonotype: A much larger clone sits a single nucleotide away, making a read error possible. V is TRBV6-1 and J is TRBJ2-5; D is undetermined. The CDR3 consists of 14 residues. CDR1 and CDR2 (germline): MNHNS, SASEGT. The V end was cut by 3 bases, the J end by 7 bases, with 15 bases between. The CDR3 sequence is CASSDRFQAGTQYF. Written as DNA, the CDR3 is TGTGCCAGCAGTGACCGATTCCAGGCTGGGACCCAGTACTTC.

In its sample, this clonotype was seen many times. V and J are TRBV7-8 and TRBJ1-2; 7 bases line up with TRBD1. CDR1 and CDR2 from the germline V gene are SGHVS and FQNEAQ. The CDR3 runs to 14 residues. J was trimmed by 7 bases and V by 1 base; bases with no gene match: 6. CDR3 in amino acids: CASSLGEGARGYTF. As DNA, the CDR3 is TGTGCCAGCAGCTTAGGGGAGGGGGCGCGTGGCTACACCTTC.

The chain carries TRBV5-1 and TRBJ2-7, with TRBD2 matching 7 bases. This CDR3 has 15 amino acids. Losses at the gene ends were 3 bases for V and 2 bases for J; bases not matched to a gene: 8. Germline CDR1 SGHRS, CDR2 YFSETQ. CDR3 sequence (DNA): TGCGCCAGCAGCTGGGACTACTCTCCTACCTACGAGCAGTACTTC. Translated: CASSWDYSPTYEQYF.

This clonotype was recorded a few times. The chain employs TRBV7-2 and TRBJ2-5; D possibly corresponds to TRBD1 (5 bases). Trimming left V 3 bases short and J 5 bases short, with 10 bases between. The CDR3 spans 13 residues. In germline, CDR1 is SGHTA, CDR2 FQGNSA. In DNA form, the CDR3 reads TGTGCCAGCAGCTTGGGGCCCATCGAGACCCAGTACTTC. The encoded protein is CASSLGPIETQYF.

By proportion, this clonotype is medium-sized. The chain couples TRBV28 to TRBJ1-5; D may be TRBD1 (5 bases). V gave up 9 bases and J gave up 0 bases, with 15 bases separating them. This CDR3 comprises 15 residues. Per germline, CDR1 MDHEN and CDR2 SYDVKM. CDR3 DNA: TGTGCCAGTGACCTAGGGGTTTCTAGCAATCAGCCCCAGCATTTT. It encodes CASDLGVSSNQPQHF.

This clonotype came up a few times. The chain uses TRBV7-6 and TRBJ2-5; weak D call: TRBD2 (5 bases). The ends were cut back, 1 base at V and 1 base at J, with 10 bases in the middle. The CDR3 runs 15 residues. Germline lookup yields CDR1 SGHVS and CDR2 FNYEAQ. Here the CDR3 reads CASSLVVEAQETQYF. For the CDR3, the DNA is TGTGCCAGCAGCTTAGTCGTGGAGGCCCAAGAGACCCAGTACTTC.

This clonotype occurred many times. The CDR3 nucleotides are TGTGCCAGCAGTTACCCGGGACAGGTCTATGAGCAGTTCTTC. Its protein is CASSYPGQVYEQFF. The chain joins TRBV11-2 to TRBJ2-1, with 8 bases fitting TRBD1. CDR3 length: 14 residues. Trimming removed 6 bases from V and 8 bases from J; junction bases left unmatched: 9. The germline CDR1 and CDR2 sequences are SGHAT and FQNNGV.

The chain combines TRBV7-6 with TRBJ1-5, with 7 bases matching TRBD1. Germline CDR1 is SGHVS and CDR2 is FNYEAQ. This CDR3 region has 14 residues. J gave up 6 bases and V 5 bases, and 7 bases lay outside the gene matches. The CDR3 coding sequence is TGTGCCAGCAGCCAGGGGGAAGGGTTTCAGCCCCAGCATTTT. Translating it yields CASSQGEGFQPQHF.

This clonotype was counted only a few times. This chain links TRBV18 with TRBJ2-3; D call uncertain. Germline values: CDR1 KGHSH, CDR2 LQKENI. V gave up 2 bases and J gave up 5 bases, with 8 bases separating them. The CDR3 sequence is 13 residues long. CDR3 nucleotide sequence: TGTGCCAGCTCACCAGGAGACCGAGATACGCAGTATTTT. Encoded protein: CASSPGDRDTQYF. The complete variable domain, with remaining parts taken from reference TRBV18 and TRBJ2-3, reads NAGVMQNPRHLVRRRGQEARLRCSPMKGHSHVYWYRQLPEEGLKFMVYLQKENIIDESGMPKERFSAEFPKEGPSILRIQQVVRGDSAAYFCASSPGDRDTQYFGPGTRLTVL.

The chain uses TRBV20-1 and TRBJ2-3, with 9 bases identical to TRBD2. This CDR3 region has 13 residues. Germline CDR1 and CDR2: DFQATT and SNEGSKA (reference sequence). The V segment lost 6 bases and the J segment 4 bases; nucleotides outside the gene matches: 5. The CDR3 DNA reads TGCAGTGCCCCGACTAGCGGAGCAGATACGCAGTATTTT. Its protein product is CSAPTSGADTQYF.

This clonotype was seen more than once but under ten times. This chain links TRBV6-1 with TRBJ2-7; D not resolved. Trimming cost V 4 bases and J 9 bases, with 7 bases left between them. The CDR3 consists of 10 residues. Germline CDR1 MNHNS, CDR2 SASEGT. The CDR3 reads CASSGSVQYF. CDR3 bases: TGTGCCAGCAGTGGGTCCGTGCAGTACTTC.

V is TRBV19 and J is TRBJ2-2, with D unclear. This CDR3 is built from 16 residues. Germline lookup yields CDR1 LNHDA and CDR2 SQIVND (reference sequence). V lost 1 base and J lost 3, with 12 bases in between. CDR3 DNA sequence: TGTGCCAGTAGTATAGTGAAACGGAGATACACCGGGGAGCTGTTTTTT. Protein sequence: CASSIVKRRYTGELFF.

This clonotype was observed a handful of times. The V and J genes are TRBV6-6 and TRBJ2-2, with 7 bases fitting TRBD2. The ends lost 5 bases at V and 2 bases at J; junction bases unmatched: 8. The CDR3 spans 16 residues. The germline V gene has CDR1 MNHNY and CDR2 SVGAGI (reference sequence). The CDR3 nucleotides read TGTGCCAGCAGTGATTGGGCTAGCGGCAACACCGGGGAGCTGTTTTTT. Protein: CASSDWASGNTGELFF.